These 4 T cell receptor beta chains share one sample of origin, sequenced in a study of cytomegalovirus exposure and HLA in healthy donors listed by TCRdb under 2017. Library method: the immunoSEQ multiplex PCR assay. For the multiplex PCR, a mixture combining 60 forward primers for TCR Vbeta segments and 13 reverse primers for TCR Jbeta segments was used. Imported from immuneACCESS, the table was reduced by TCRdb to in-frame sequences with V and J called. These copies leave out some clones; in studies compared against another copy, an unresolved V gene accounts for under half, and the cause of the remainder is not known. Recorded for this sample are 95,000 to 100,000 clones; less than 9.5% of them occurred a single time. The ten largest clones add up to around 4.9% of the sample. The sequenced material came from PBMCs. Receptor source: a man between 45 and 60 years old in good health and CMV-seropositive.

The V call is TRBV11-2, the J call TRBJ2-2; TRBD1 is a possible D gene (6 bases). V lost 4 bases and J 9 bases, leaving 9 bases between the germline ends. The germline V gene has CDR1 SGHAT and CDR2 FQNNGV. This CDR3 has 12 residues. CDR3: CASSSQGRELFF. CDR3 coding DNA: TGTGCCAGCAGCTCTCAGGGGCGGGAGCTGTTTTTT.

The sample holds a few counts of this clone. This rearrangement joins TRBV5-1 to TRBJ1-1; D might be TRBD1 (6 bases). This CDR3 region has 13 residues. CDR1 and CDR2 (germline): SGHRS, YFSETQ. The V end was cut by 7 bases, the J end by 5 bases, with 15 bases between. In DNA, the CDR3 is TGCGCCAGCGGGGGCGGGGGCCGGACTGAAGCTTTCTTT. Its protein product is CASGGGGRTEAFF.

This clone was observed a few times. Written as DNA, the CDR3 is TGTGCCAGCAGGTCGGGACTAGCAAGCGAGCAGTACTTC. It codes for CASRSGLASEQYF. The genes are TRBV5-4 and TRBJ2-7; TRBD2 matches 9 bases. Germline V gene sequence: CDR1 SGHNT, CDR2 YYREEE (reference sequence). Unmatched junction bases numbered 6, after V lost 5 bases and J lost 6 bases. CDR3 length: 13 amino acids. Combining the CDR3 with reference TRBV5-4 and TRBJ2-7 gives the whole variable domain ETGVTQSPTHLIKTRGQQVTLRCSSQSGHNTVSWYQQALGQGPQFIFQYYREEENGRGNFPPRFSGLQFPNYSSELNVNALELDDSALYLCASRSGLASEQYFGPGTRLTVT.

This clone showed up just a few times. The rearrangement uses TRBV28 and TRBJ1-5; 8 bases are a match to TRBD1. Trimming took 6 bases from V and 2 from J; bases not matched to a gene: 6. This CDR3 has 15 amino acids. Germline values: CDR1 MDHEN, CDR2 SYDVKM. The CDR3 spells CASSLDRVGNQPQHF. The CDR3 region has the DNA TGTGCCAGCAGCCTGGACAGGGTGGGCAATCAGCCCCAGCATTTT. Full variable domain (outside the CDR3, taken from reference TRBV28 and TRBJ1-5): DVKVTQSSRYLVKRTGEKVFLECVQDMDHENMFWYRQDPGLGLRLIYFSYDVKMKEKGDIPEGYSVSREKKERFSLILESASTNQTSMYLCASSLDRVGNQPQHFGDGTRLSIL.